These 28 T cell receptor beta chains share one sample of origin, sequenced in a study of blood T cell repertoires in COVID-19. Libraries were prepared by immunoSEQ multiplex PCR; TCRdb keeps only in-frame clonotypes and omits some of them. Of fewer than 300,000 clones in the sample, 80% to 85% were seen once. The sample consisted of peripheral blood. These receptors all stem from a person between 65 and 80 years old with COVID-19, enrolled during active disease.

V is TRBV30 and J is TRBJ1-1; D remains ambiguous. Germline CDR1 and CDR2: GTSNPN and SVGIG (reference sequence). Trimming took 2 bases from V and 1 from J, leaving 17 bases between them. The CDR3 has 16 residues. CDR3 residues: CAWSRLVRAPNTEAFF. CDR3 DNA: TGTGCCTGGAGTCGGTTGGTGCGGGCGCCGAACACTGAAGCTTTCTTT. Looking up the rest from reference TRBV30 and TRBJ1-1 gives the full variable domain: SQTIHQWPATLVQPVGSPLSLECTVEGTSNPNLYWYRQAAGRGLQLLFYSVGIGQISSEVPQNLSASRPQDRQFILSSKKLLLSDSGFYLCAWSRLVRAPNTEAFFGQGTRLTVV.

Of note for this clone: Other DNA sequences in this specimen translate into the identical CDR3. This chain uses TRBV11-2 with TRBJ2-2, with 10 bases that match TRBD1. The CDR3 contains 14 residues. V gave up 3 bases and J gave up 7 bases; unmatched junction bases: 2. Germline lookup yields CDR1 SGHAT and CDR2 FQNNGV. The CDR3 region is CASSLGQGFGELFF. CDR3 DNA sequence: TGTGCCAGCAGCTTGGGACAGGGGTTCGGGGAGCTGTTTTTT.

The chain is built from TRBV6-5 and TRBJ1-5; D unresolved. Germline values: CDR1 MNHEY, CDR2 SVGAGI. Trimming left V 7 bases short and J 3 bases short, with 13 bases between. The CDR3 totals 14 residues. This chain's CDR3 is CASNPSNVNQPQHF. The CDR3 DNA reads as TGTGCCAGCAATCCAAGCAACGTCAATCAGCCCCAGCATTTT.

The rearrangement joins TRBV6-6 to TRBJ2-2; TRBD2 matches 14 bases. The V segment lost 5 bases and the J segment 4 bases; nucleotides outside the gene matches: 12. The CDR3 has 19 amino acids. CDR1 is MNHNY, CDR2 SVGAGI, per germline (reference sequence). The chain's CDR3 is CASSRRLAGGQVGTGELFF. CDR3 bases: TGTGCCAGCAGTCGAAGACTAGCGGGAGGGCAGGTGGGCACCGGGGAGCTGTTTTTT.

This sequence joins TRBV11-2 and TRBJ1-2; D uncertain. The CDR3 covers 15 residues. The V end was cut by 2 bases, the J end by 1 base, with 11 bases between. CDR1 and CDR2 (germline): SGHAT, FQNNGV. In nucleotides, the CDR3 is TGTGCCAGCAGCTTAAATGGCGGGAATAACTATGGCTACACCTTC. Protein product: CASSLNGGNNYGYTF. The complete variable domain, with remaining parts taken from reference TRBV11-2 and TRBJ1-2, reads EAGVAQSPRYKIIEKRQSVAFWCNPISGHATLYWYQQILGQGPKLLIQFQNNGVVDDSQLPKDRFSAERLKGVDSTLKIQPAKLEDSAVYLCASSLNGGNNYGYTFGSGTRLTVV.

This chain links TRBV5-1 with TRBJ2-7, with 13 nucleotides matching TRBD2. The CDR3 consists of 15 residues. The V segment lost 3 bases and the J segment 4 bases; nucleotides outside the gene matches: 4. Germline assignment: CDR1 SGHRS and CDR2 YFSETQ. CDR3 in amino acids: CASSSRLAGGYEQYF. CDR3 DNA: TGCGCCAGCAGCTCGAGACTAGCGGGGGGTTACGAGCAGTACTTC. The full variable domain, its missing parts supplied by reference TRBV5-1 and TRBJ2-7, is KAGVTQTPRYLIKTRGQQVTLSCSPISGHRSVSWYQQTPGQGLQFLFEYFSETQRNKGNFPGRFSGRQFSNSRSEMNVSTLELGDSALYLCASSSRLAGGYEQYFGPGTRLTVT.

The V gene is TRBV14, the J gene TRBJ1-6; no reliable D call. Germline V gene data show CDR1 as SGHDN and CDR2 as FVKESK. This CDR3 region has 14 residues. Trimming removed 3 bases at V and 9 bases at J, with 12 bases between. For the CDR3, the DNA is TGTGCCAGCAGCCATGTCCTCCGAGGTTCACCCCTCCACTTT. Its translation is CASSHVLRGSPLHF.

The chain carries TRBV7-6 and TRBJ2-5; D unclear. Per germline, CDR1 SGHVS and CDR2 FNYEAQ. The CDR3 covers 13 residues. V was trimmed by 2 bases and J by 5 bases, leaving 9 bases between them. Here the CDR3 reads CASSLRRGETQYF. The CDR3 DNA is TGTGCCAGCAGCTTAAGGCGCGGCGAGACCCAGTACTTC. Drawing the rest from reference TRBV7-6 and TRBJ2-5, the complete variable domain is GAGVSQSPRYKVTKRGQDVALRCDPISGHVSLYWYRQALGQGPEFLTYFNYEAQQDKSGLPNDRFSAERPEGSISTLTIQRTEQRDSAMYRCASSLRRGETQYFGPGTRLLVL.

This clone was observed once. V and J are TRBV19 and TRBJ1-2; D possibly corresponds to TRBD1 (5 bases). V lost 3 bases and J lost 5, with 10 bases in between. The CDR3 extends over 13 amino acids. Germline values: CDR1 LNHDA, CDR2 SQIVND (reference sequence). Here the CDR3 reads CASSIRATYGYTF. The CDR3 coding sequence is TGTGCCAGTAGTATCAGGGCGACTTATGGCTACACCTTC.

The CDR3 sequence: CASTSTGGETQYF. The DNA of the CDR3 is TGTGCCAGCACCAGCACCGGGGGAGAGACCCAGTACTTC. The rearrangement uses TRBV18 and TRBJ2-5, with a possible D match to TRBD2 (6 bases). This CDR3 contains 13 residues. V shed 8 bases and J shed 4 bases, with 14 bases lying between them. From germline, CDR1 is KGHSH and CDR2 LQKENI.

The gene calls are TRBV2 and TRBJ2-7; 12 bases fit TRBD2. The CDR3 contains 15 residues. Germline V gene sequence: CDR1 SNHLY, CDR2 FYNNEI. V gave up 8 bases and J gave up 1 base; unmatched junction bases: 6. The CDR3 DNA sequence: TGTGCCAGCGGAGGACTAGCGGGGCCTTCCTACGAGCAGTACTTC. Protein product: CASGGLAGPSYEQYF. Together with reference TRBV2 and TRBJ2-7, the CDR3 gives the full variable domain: EPEVTQTPSHQVTQMGQEVILRCVPISNHLYFYWYRQILGQKVEFLVSFYNNEISEKSEIFDDQFSVERPDGSNFTLKIRSTKLEDSAMYFCASGGLAGPSYEQYFGPGTRLTVT.

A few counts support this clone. DNA for the CDR3: TGTGCCAGCAGTTTCGCGGGGGGGGAGACCCAGTACTTC. Residues: CASSFAGGETQYF. The gene calls are TRBV27 and TRBJ2-5; 9 nucleotides line up with TRBD2. With 3 bases clipped from V and 5 bases from J, the junction kept 1 base outside the gene matches. This CDR3 is built from 13 residues. Germline CDR1 MNHEY, CDR2 SMNVEV (reference sequence).

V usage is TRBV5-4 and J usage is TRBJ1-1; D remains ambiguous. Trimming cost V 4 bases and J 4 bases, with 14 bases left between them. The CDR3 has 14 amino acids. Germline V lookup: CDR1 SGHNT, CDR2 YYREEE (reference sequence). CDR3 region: CASSPKLEPTEAFF. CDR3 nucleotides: TGTGCCAGCAGCCCTAAATTAGAGCCCACTGAAGCTTTCTTT.

CDR3 bases: TGTGCCAGCAGTACGAGTGGGGGGTGGGGCACCGGGGAGCTGTTTTTT. Amino acids: CASSTSGGWGTGELFF. V and J are TRBV28 and TRBJ2-2; perhaps TRBD2 as D (6 bases). Trimming left V 5 bases short and J 4 bases short, with 17 bases between. Looked up from germline, CDR1 is MDHEN and CDR2 is SYDVKM. The CDR3 extends over 16 amino acids.

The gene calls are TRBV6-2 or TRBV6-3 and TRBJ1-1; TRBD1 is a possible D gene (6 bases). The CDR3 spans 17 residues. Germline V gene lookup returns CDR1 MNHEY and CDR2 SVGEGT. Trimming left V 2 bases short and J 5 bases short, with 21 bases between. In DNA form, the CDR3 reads TGTGCCAGCAGTTACGTTAGTTGGGACAAATTAGTAACTGAAGCTTTCTTT. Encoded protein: CASSYVSWDKLVTEAFF.

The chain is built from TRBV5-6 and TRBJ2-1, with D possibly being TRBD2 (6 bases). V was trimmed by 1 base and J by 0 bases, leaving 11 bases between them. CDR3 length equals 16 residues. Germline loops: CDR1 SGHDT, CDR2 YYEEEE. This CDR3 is CASSLMRDGSYNEQFF. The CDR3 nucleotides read TGTGCCAGCAGCTTGATGCGGGACGGCTCCTACAATGAGCAGTTCTTC.

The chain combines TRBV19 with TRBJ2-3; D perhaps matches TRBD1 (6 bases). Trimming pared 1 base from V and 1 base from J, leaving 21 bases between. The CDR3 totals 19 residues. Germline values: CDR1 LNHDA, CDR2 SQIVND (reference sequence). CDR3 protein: CASSIVFAYNRDRTDTQYF. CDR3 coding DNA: TGTGCCAGTAGTATAGTCTTCGCCTACAACAGGGACCGCACAGATACGCAGTATTTT.

CDR3 loop: CASSSDTSGGHGYTF. CDR3 DNA sequence: TGTGCCAGCAGCTCGGACACCTCAGGGGGGCATGGCTACACCTTC. This chain connects TRBV7-9 to TRBJ1-2; the match to TRBD1 covers 7 bases. The CDR3 is 15 amino acids. V lost 4 bases, J lost 6 bases, and 11 bases stayed unmatched. Germline V gives CDR1 SEHNR, CDR2 FQNEAQ (reference sequence).

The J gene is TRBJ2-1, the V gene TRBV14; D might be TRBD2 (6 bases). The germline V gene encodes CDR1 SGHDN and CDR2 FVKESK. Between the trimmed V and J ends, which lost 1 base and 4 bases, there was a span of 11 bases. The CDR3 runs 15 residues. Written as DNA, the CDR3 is TGTGCCAGCAGCCAAGGGGGAGGCGTTTACAATGAGCAGTTCTTC. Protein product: CASSQGGGVYNEQFF.

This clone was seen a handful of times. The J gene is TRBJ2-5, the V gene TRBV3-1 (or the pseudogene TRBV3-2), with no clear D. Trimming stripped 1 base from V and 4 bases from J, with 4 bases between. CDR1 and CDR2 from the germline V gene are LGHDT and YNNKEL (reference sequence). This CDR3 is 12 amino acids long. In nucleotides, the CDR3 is TGTGCCAGCAGCCAAGTTCGAGAGACCCAGTACTTC. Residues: CASSQVRETQYF.

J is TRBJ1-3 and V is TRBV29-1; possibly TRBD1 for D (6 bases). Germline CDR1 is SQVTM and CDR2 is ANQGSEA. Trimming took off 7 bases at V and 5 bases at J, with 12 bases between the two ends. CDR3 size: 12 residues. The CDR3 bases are TGCAGCGGCGTTGGGGGCAGAAACACCATATATTTT. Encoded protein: CSGVGGRNTIYF.

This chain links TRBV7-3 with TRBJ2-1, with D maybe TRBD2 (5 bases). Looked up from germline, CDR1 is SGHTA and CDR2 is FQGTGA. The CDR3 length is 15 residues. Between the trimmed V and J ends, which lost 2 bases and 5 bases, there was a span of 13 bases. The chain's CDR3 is CASSLEASFHNEQFF. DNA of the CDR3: TGTGCCAGCAGCTTAGAGGCTAGCTTCCACAATGAGCAGTTCTTC.

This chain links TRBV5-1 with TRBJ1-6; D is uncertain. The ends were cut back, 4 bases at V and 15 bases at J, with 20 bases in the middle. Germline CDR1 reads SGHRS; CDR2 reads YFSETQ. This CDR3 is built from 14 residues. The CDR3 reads CASSPTGGDYHLHF. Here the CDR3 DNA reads TGCGCCAGCAGCCCCACCGGCGGAGATTATCACCTCCACTTT.

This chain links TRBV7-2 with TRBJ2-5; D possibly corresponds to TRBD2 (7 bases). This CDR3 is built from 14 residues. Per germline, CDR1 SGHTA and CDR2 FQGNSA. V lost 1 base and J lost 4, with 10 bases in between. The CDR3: CASSLVRGAETQYF. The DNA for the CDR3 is TGTGCCAGCAGCTTAGTACGGGGGGCAGAGACCCAGTACTTC.

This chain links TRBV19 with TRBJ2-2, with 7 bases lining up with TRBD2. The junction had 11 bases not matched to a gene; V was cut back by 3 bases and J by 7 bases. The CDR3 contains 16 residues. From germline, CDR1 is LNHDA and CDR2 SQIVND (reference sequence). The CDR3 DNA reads TGTGCCAGTAGTATTGGACTAGTGGTTATTTTCGGGGAGCTGTTTTTT. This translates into CASSIGLVVIFGELFF.

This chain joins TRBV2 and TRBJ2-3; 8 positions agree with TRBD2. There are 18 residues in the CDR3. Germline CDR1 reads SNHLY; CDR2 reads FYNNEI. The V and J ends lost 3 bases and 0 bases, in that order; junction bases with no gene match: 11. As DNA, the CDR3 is TGTGCCAGCAGTGATGTGGTTAGCGGGAAAACTAGCACAGATACGCAGTATTTT. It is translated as CASSDVVSGKTSTDTQYF. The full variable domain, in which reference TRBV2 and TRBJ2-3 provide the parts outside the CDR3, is EPEVTQTPSHQVTQMGQEVILRCVPISNHLYFYWYRQILGQKVEFLVSFYNNEISEKSEIFDDQFSVERPDGSNFTLKIRSTKLEDSAMYFCASSDVVSGKTSTDTQYFGPGTRLTVL.

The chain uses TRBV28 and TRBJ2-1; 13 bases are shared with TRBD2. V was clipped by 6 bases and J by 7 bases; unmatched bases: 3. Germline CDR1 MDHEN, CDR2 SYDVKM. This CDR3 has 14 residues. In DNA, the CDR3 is TGTGCCAGCAGCGGACTAGCGGGAGTGAATGAGCAGTTCTTC. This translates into CASSGLAGVNEQFF. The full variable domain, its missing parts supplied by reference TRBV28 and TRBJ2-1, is DVKVTQSSRYLVKRTGEKVFLECVQDMDHENMFWYRQDPGLGLRLIYFSYDVKMKEKGDIPEGYSVSREKKERFSLILESASTNQTSMYLCASSGLAGVNEQFFGPGTRLTVL.

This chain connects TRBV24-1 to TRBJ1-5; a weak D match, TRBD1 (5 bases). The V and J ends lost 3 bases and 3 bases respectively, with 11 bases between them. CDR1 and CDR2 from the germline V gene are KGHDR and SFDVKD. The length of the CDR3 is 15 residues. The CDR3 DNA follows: TGTGCCACCAGTGATGCTGGACATTCCAATCAGCCCCAGCATTTT. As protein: CATSDAGHSNQPQHF.